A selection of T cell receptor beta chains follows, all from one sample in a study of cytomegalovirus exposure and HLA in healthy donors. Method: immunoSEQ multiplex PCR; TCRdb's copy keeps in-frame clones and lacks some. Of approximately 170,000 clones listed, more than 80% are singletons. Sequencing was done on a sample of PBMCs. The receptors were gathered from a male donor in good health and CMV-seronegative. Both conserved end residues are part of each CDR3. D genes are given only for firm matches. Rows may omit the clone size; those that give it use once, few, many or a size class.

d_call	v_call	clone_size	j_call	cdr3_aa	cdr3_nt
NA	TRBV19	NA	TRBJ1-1	CASSSGAAETEAFF	TGTGCCAGTTCTTCAGGGGCCGCAGAGACTGAAGCTTTCTTT
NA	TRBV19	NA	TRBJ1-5	CASSMGREQPQHF	TGTGCCAGTAGTATGGGGAGGGAACAGCCCCAGCATTTT
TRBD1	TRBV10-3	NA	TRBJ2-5	CAISESRDRQETQYF	TGTGCCATCAGTGAGTCCCGGGACAGACAAGAGACCCAGTACTTC
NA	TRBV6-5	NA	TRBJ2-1	CASSYDRTIFYNEQFF	TGTGCCAGCAGTTACGACAGAACAATTTTCTACAATGAGCAGTTCTTC
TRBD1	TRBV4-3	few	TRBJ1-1	CASSQAVRQGNTEAFF	TGCGCCAGCAGCCAAGCCGTACGACAGGGGAACACTGAAGCTTTCTTT
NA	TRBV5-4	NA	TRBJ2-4	CASSGTRGNIQYF	TGTGCCAGCAGCGGAACCAGGGGTAACATTCAGTACTTC
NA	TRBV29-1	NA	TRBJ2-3	CSGTGGSTDTQYF	TGCAGCGGTACCGGGGGTAGCACAGATACGCAGTATTTT
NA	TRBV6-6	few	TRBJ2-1	CASSYSVSNNEQFF	TGTGCCAGCAGTTACTCGGTTAGTAACAATGAGCAGTTCTTC
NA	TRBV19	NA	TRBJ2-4	CASRRKGLEDIQYF	TGTGCCAGTCGGAGAAAGGGACTTGAGGACATTCAGTACTTC
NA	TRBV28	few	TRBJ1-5	CASSLSMGGQPQHF	TGTGCCAGCAGTTTAAGTATGGGGGGTCAGCCCCAGCATTTT
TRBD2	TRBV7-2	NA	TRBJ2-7	CASSRVELAGDSEQYF	TGTGCCAGCAGCCGCGTGGAGCTAGCGGGGGATAGCGAGCAGTACTTC
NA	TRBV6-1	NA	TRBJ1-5	CASTRSGEYQPQHF	TGTGCCAGCACCCGTTCAGGGGAGTATCAGCCCCAGCATTTT
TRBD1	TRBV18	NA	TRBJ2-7	CASSPSGGSSSYEQYF	TGTGCCAGCTCACCATCAGGGGGCTCGAGCTCCTACGAGCAGTACTTC
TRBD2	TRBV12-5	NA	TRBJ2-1	CASGLGISGSGNEQFF	TGTGCTAGTGGTTTGGGGATTAGCGGGAGTGGAAATGAGCAGTTCTTC
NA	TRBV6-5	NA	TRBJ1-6	CASTKGNFYNSPLHF	TGTGCCAGTACTAAGGGGAACTTCTATAATTCACCCCTCCACTTT
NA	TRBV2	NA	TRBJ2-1	CASIQDYTSSYNEQFF	TGTGCCAGCATCCAGGACTACACGAGCTCCTACAATGAGCAGTTCTTC
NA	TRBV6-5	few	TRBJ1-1	CASSSGTKNTEAFF	TGTGCCAGCAGTTCCGGGACAAAGAACACTGAAGCTTTCTTT
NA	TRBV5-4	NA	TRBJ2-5	CASSLAGEGETQYF	TGTGCCAGCAGCTTGGCGGGAGAAGGCGAGACCCAGTACTTC
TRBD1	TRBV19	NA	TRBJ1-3	CASTRDREIGNTIYF	TGTGCCAGTACCAGGGACAGGGAAATTGGAAACACCATATATTTT
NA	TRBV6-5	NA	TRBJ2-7	CATTRGSPFYEQYF	TGTGCTACGACCCGGGGGTCCCCATTCTACGAGCAGTACTTC
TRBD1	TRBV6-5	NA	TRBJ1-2	CASKRGQGVEGYTF	TGTGCCAGCAAAAGAGGACAGGGGGTTGAGGGCTACACCTTC
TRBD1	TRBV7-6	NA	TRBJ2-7	CASSLAPVSGTGPYEQYF	TGTGCCAGCAGCTTAGCGCCTGTGTCCGGGACAGGTCCCTACGAGCAGTACTTC
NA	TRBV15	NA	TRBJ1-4	CATSSLVGVRNEKLFF	TGTGCCACCAGCAGCCTTGTAGGGGTGAGGAATGAAAAACTGTTTTTT
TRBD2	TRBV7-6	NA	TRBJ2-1	CASSIDTGTSGRNEQFF	TGTGCCAGCAGCATAGACACCGGGACTAGCGGGAGAAATGAGCAGTTCTTC
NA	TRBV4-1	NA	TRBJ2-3	CASSPVGRSTDTQYF	TGCGCCAGCAGCCCAGTAGGGAGAAGTACAGATACGCAGTATTTT
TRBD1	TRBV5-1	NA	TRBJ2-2	CASSWGQTLNTGELFF	TGCGCCAGCAGCTGGGGACAGACCCTAAACACCGGGGAGCTGTTTTTT